Sequencing of this TCR beta chain was carried out in a study of blood T cells in healthy people across ages. Across the study: Roughly one uniquely barcoded beta molecule per two T cells was captured.

CDR1 and CDR2 from the germline V gene are SGHRS and YFSETQ. This CDR3 is 18 amino acids long. V was shortened by 1 base and J by 4 bases, with 21 bases between the two germline ends. Then a second PCR, running about 6 to 12 cycles, was carried out with a sample-barcoded 5' primer and a J-beta primer mix. A single record per CDR3 protein comes from TCRdb applying MiXCR to the 5' RACE reads. In the table there are hundreds of thousands of distinct CDR3 sequences, about 62% of which are singletons. Findings of the study overall: A roughly linear age-dependent decrease characterized TCR beta diversity per million T cells. More naive CD4+ cells and higher diversity were found in long-lived than in aged donors.

A word on this clonotype: The antigen remains undetermined.

The genes are TRBV5-1 and TRBJ2-1; the D is unclear. Sequencing was carried out using blood. The origin of this receptor is a young man in good health. The CDR3 region has the DNA TGCGCCAGCAGCTTGACTCCAGGTCCCCCGGATAGTTACAATGAGCAGTTCTTC. Protein sequence: CASSLTPGPPDSYNEQFF.